The 9 T cell receptor beta chains reported below all come from one sample, sequenced in a study of T-cell memory formation after mild COVID-19. From the 5' RACE reads, TCRdb called clonotypes with MiXCR, one entry per CDR3 protein. The repertoire consists of hundreds of thousands of distinct CDR3 sequences, with approximately 19% occurring once and the leading ten covering 12%. The sample was PBMCs or a T cell subset sorted from them (not recorded which). These receptors were obtained from an adult woman who had mild COVID-19 (a few samples of this study predate the infection). Cell type and time point are not known.

The chain carries TRBV20-1 and TRBJ2-1; 9 bases are shared with TRBD2. V was pared by 1 base and J by 3 bases, with 4 bases of the junction left unmatched. This CDR3 comprises 15 residues. Germline CDR1 and CDR2: DFQATT and SNEGSKA (reference sequence). In DNA form, the CDR3 reads TGCAGTGCTAGAGTTCGCGGGAGGGGCTACAATGAGCAGTTCTTC. It specifies CSARVRGRGYNEQFF.

This clonotype was observed a handful of times. The V and J genes are TRBV29-1 and TRBJ1-4; weak D call: TRBD1 (6 bases). The CDR3 length is 14 residues. Deletions cut 7 bases from V and 2 bases from J, with 14 bases between. From germline, CDR1 is SQVTM and CDR2 ANQGSEA. The CDR3 nucleotides are TGCAGCGCCCTGGGGGGCGGCACTAATGAAAAACTGTTTTTT. Translated: CSALGGGTNEKLFF.

This chain connects TRBV6-2 or TRBV6-3 to TRBJ2-5, with 10 bases lining up with TRBD2. The CDR3 length is 18 residues. Germline loops: CDR1 MNHEY, CDR2 SVGEGT. Trimming at V came to 2 bases and at J to 1 base, leaving 10 bases not matched to a gene. CDR3 sequence reads: CASSYREGLAEFQETQYF. In DNA, the CDR3 is TGTGCCAGCAGTTACCGAGAAGGACTAGCGGAATTCCAAGAGACCCAGTACTTC.

The CDR3 nucleotides are TGTGCCAGCACTTCCTCCGTGGGACGACAGGGGGGTCAGCCCCAGCATTTT. Its translation: CASTSSVGRQGGQPQHF. The chain carries TRBV5-4 and TRBJ1-5; 9 bases are shared with TRBD1. The CDR3 totals 17 residues. V lost 6 bases to trimming and J lost 6 bases; unmatched junction nucleotides: 16. Germline V gene data show CDR1 as SGHNT and CDR2 as YYREEE (reference sequence).

In this sample, this clonotype turned up a few times. The chain employs TRBV7-9 and TRBJ2-5; weak D call: TRBD1 (6 bases). The V end lost 3 bases, the J end lost 5 bases, and 16 bases lay between the germline ends. This CDR3 comprises 15 residues. CDR1 is SEHNR and CDR2 is FQNEAQ in the germline V gene (reference sequence). The CDR3 nucleotides read TGTGCCAGCAGCTTGAACAGGGACGTGGCGGAGACCCAGTACTTC. Amino acid sequence: CASSLNRDVAETQYF.

This sequence joins TRBV6-5 and TRBJ1-2, with D maybe TRBD1 (6 bases). The CDR3 totals 15 residues. Trimming took off 0 bases at V and 5 bases at J, with 13 bases between the two ends. Germline lookup yields CDR1 MNHEY and CDR2 SVGAGI. The CDR3 sequence: CASSYSGGGGYGYTF. The CDR3 coding sequence is TGTGCCAGCAGTTACTCTGGAGGGGGAGGGTATGGCTACACCTTC.

This clonotype was detected a few times. The J gene is TRBJ1-2, the V gene TRBV6-5; the match to TRBD1 covers 7 bases. V trimming: 0 bases; J trimming: 5 bases; junction bases outside the gene matches: 12. The CDR3 sequence is 17 residues long. Germline V gene lookup returns CDR1 MNHEY and CDR2 SVGAGI. CDR3 DNA: TGTGCCAGCAGTTACTCGAAGGGGGCAGGGACCGGGTATGGCTACACCTTC. Protein: CASSYSKGAGTGYGYTF.

The chain uses TRBV12-3 or TRBV12-4 and TRBJ2-7; a weak D match, TRBD1 (6 bases). The CDR3 has 15 residues. V was cut by 10 bases and J by 0 bases, with 19 bases left in between. CDR3 in amino acids: CATRMARGNSYEQYF. CDR3 coding DNA: TGTGCCACCCGAATGGCCAGGGGCAACTCCTACGAGCAGTACTTC.

This chain connects TRBV12-3 or TRBV12-4 to TRBJ1-1; D uncertain. Trimming took off 5 bases at V and 4 bases at J, with 14 bases between the two ends. The CDR3 sequence is 14 residues long. The CDR3 protein is CASSVRTWGTEAFF. The CDR3 DNA reads as TGTGCCAGCAGTGTCCGGACCTGGGGCACTGAAGCTTTCTTT.